One and the same sample provided the 3 T cell receptor beta chains below, sequenced in a study of cytomegalovirus exposure and HLA in healthy donors. Data came from immunoSEQ multiplex PCR; TCRdb stores just in-frame clones and leaves some out. Of 200,000 or so clones in the sample, roughly 80% are singletons; the top ten hold approximately 7%. Sequenced: PBMCs. The receptors were gathered from a man aged 18-30 years in good health and CMV-seropositive.

The rearrangement links TRBV6-1 to TRBJ2-1; the match to TRBD2 covers 12 bases. J lost 7 bases, V lost 6 bases, and 4 bases had no gene match. The CDR3 extends over 14 amino acids. Germline values: CDR1 MNHNS, CDR2 SASEGT. The CDR3 nucleotides read TGTGCCAGCAGGACTAGCGGGAGTTCTAATGAGCAGTTCTTC. Translated: CASRTSGSSNEQFF.

This clone is a singleton in its sample. The chain has TRBV9 and TRBJ2-4, with TRBD2 identical over 11 bases. V trimming: 4 bases; J trimming: 4 bases; junction bases outside the gene matches: 7. The CDR3 loop spans 16 amino acids. Germline CDR1 reads SGDLS; CDR2 reads YYNGEE. The CDR3 sequence is CASSLRTSGPKNIQYF. DNA of the CDR3: TGTGCCAGCAGCCTGCGGACTAGCGGGCCTAAAAACATTCAGTACTTC.

The chain is built from TRBV9 and TRBJ2-3; 7 bases are a match to TRBD2. Germline CDR1 SGDLS, CDR2 YYNGEE. The CDR3 is 14 residues long. With 3 bases clipped from V and 2 bases from J, the junction kept 3 bases outside the gene matches. The CDR3 is CASSGDYYTDTQYF. Written as DNA, the CDR3 is TGTGCCAGCAGCGGGGACTACTACACAGATACGCAGTATTTT. Full variable domain (outside the CDR3, taken from reference TRBV9 and TRBJ2-3): DSGVTQTPKHLITATGQRVTLRCSPRSGDLSVYWYQQSLDQGLQFLIQYYNGEERAKGNILERFSAQQFPDLHSELNLSSLELGDSALYFCASSGDYYTDTQYFGPGTRLTVL.